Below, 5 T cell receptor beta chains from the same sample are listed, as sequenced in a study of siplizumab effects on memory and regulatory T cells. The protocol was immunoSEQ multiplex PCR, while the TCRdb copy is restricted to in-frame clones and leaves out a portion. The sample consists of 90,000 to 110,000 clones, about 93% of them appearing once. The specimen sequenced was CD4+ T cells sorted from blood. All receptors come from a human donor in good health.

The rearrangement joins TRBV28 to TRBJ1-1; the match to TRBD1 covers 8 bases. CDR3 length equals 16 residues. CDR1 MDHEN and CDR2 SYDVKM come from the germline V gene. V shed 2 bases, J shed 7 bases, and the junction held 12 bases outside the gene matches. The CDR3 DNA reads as TGTGCCAGCAGTTTACCCGGGACAGGAATAAACGGTGAAGCTTTCTTT. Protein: CASSLPGTGINGEAFF. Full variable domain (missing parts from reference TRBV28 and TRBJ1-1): DVKVTQSSRYLVKRTGEKVFLECVQDMDHENMFWYRQDPGLGLRLIYFSYDVKMKEKGDIPEGYSVSREKKERFSLILESASTNQTSMYLCASSLPGTGINGEAFFGQGTRLTVV.

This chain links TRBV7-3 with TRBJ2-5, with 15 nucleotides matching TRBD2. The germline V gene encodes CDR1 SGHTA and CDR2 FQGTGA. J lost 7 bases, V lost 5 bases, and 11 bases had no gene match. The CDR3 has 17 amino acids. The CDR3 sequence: CASSEQGLAGGGGTQYF. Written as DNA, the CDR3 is TGTGCCAGCAGCGAACAGGGACTAGCGGGGGGCGGAGGGACCCAGTACTTC.

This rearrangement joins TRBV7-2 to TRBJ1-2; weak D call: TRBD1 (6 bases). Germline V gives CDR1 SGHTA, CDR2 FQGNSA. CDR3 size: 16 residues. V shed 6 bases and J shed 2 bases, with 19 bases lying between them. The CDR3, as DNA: TGTGCCAGCAGTTTCCCGCCGGGGGCCTTCAACTATGGCTACACCTTC. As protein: CASSFPPGAFNYGYTF.

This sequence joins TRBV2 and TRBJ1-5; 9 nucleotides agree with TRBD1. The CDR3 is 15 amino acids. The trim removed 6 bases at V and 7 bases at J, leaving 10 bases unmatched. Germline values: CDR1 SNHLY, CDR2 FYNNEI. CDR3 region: CASRLTGGEGQPQHF. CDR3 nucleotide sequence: TGTGCCAGCAGGCTTACAGGGGGCGAAGGGCAGCCCCAGCATTTT.

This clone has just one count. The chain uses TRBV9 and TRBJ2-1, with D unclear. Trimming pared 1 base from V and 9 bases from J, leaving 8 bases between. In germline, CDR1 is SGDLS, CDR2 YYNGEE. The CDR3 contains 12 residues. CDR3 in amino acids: CASSVLRGEQFF. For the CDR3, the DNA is TGTGCCAGCAGCGTATTGCGAGGTGAGCAGTTCTTC.